This T cell receptor beta chain was sequenced during a study of blood T cell repertoires in COVID-19. In the study overall: COVID-19 samples collected from the United States, Italy and Spain covered acute and convalescent phases. Nucleic acid was either cDNA or gDNA, and it came from T cells, B-cell-depleted T cells, or PBMCs.

Original methodology: Counts of nucleated cells, estimated from reference gene primer amplification, were obtained. Assay: immunoSEQ multiplex PCR; the TCRdb copy retains only in-frame clones and omits some. V, J and clone size reflect that table, while D and trimming were determined from the DNA. The sample has approximately 440,000 clones; about 90% are singletons. Germline lookup yields CDR1 MNHNS and CDR2 SASEGT. The CDR3 is made up of 13 amino acids. Trimming left V 3 bases short and J 5 bases short, with 11 bases between. Those who participated ranged in age from roughly 18 to 89 years and resided in 20 to 30 US areas.

This receptor was taken from a young man who had recovered from COVID-19. Sequencing used PBMCs or T cells enriched from blood (not recorded which). This chain uses TRBV6-1 with TRBJ2-7; maybe TRBD1 (5 bases). The CDR3 loop reads CASSDPGHNEQYF. In nucleotides, the CDR3 is TGTGCCAGCAGTGATCCAGGGCACAACGAGCAGTACTTC.